This is a list of T cell receptor beta chains from one sample in a study of shared clonotypes between healthy human individuals. Sequencing was performed with immunoSEQ multiplex PCR; in TCRdb, only in-frame clones are kept and a portion is missing. The table has about 2.2 million clones, approximately 92% seen once. Sample: naive CD8+ T cells from PBMCs. These receptors came from a man between 18 and 35 years old in good health. Some clones in this sample may be carry-over from other donors' samples. Each CDR3 is given with its conserved first and last residue. The D gene is left open where the match is weak. Rows may omit the clone size; those that give it use once, few, many or a size class.

d_gene: NA
j_gene: TRBJ2-3
v_gene: TRBV10-3
abundance: NA
CDR3nt: TGTGCCATCAGTGTCGGGGGCACAGATACGCAGTATTTT
CDR3aa: CAISVGGTDTQYF

d_gene: TRBD1
j_gene: TRBJ1-4
v_gene: TRBV27
abundance: NA
CDR3nt: TGTGCCAGCAGTACTCAGACAGGGGCAAATGAAAAACTGTTTTTT
CDR3aa: CASSTQTGANEKLFF

d_gene: TRBD1
j_gene: TRBJ2-7
v_gene: TRBV9
abundance: NA
CDR3nt: TGTGCCAGCAGCGTAGGGACAGGGATCAACTACGAGCAGTACTTC
CDR3aa: CASSVGTGINYEQYF

d_gene: NA
j_gene: TRBJ2-2
v_gene: TRBV29-1
abundance: few
CDR3nt: TGCAGCGTCGCCGGGAACACCGGGGAGCTGTTTTTT
CDR3aa: CSVAGNTGELFF

d_gene: TRBD1
j_gene: TRBJ2-2
v_gene: TRBV28
abundance: NA
CDR3nt: TGTGCCAGCAGTTTAGAACAGGGGGCCGGGGAGCTGTTTTTT
CDR3aa: CASSLEQGAGELFF

d_gene: NA
j_gene: TRBJ2-1
v_gene: TRBV7-3
abundance: NA
CDR3nt: TGTGCCAGCAGCTTAATGGGGGTCTCGAGCTCCTACAATGAGCAGTTCTTC
CDR3aa: CASSLMGVSSSYNEQFF

d_gene: NA
j_gene: TRBJ1-1
v_gene: TRBV13
abundance: NA
CDR3nt: TGTGCCAGCAGCTCCCAGAACACTGAAGCTTTCTTT
CDR3aa: CASSSQNTEAFF

d_gene: TRBD2
j_gene: TRBJ2-2
v_gene: TRBV10-2
abundance: NA
CDR3nt: TGCGCCAGCAGTGAGGAGACTAGCGGGAGTCGGAGCGGGGAGCTGTTTTTT
CDR3aa: CASSEETSGSRSGELFF

d_gene: NA
j_gene: TRBJ1-5
v_gene: TRBV21-1
abundance: NA
CDR3nt: TGTGCCAGCAGCAAAGCCTGGGAGATCCAGCCCCAGCATTTT
CDR3aa: CASSKAWEIQPQHF

d_gene: NA
j_gene: TRBJ2-1
v_gene: TRBV9
abundance: NA
CDR3nt: TGTGCCAGCACCCCAGGGGCCAGCGGGACAAGGGGGAATGAGCAGTTCTTC
CDR3aa: CASTPGASGTRGNEQFF

d_gene: TRBD2
j_gene: TRBJ2-1
v_gene: TRBV7-3
abundance: NA
CDR3nt: TGTGCCAGCAGCTTATGGGCTAGCGGGAGGAATAATGAGCAGTTCTTC
CDR3aa: CASSLWASGRNNEQFF

d_gene: TRBD2
j_gene: TRBJ2-7
v_gene: TRBV28
abundance: NA
CDR3nt: TGTGCCAGCAGTTTATGGCCCTCTAGCGGGAGGGCCCGGTACGAGCAGTACTTC
CDR3aa: CASSLWPSSGRARYEQYF

d_gene: NA
j_gene: TRBJ1-5
v_gene: TRBV4-3
abundance: NA
CDR3nt: TGCGCCAGCAGCCAAGACCGAGGGTTCAATCAGCCCCAGCATTTT
CDR3aa: CASSQDRGFNQPQHF

d_gene: NA
j_gene: TRBJ2-1
v_gene: TRBV7-6
abundance: NA
CDR3nt: TGTGCCAGCAGCTTAATTCACGGAAGCTCCTACAATGAGCAGTTCTTC
CDR3aa: CASSLIHGSSYNEQFF

d_gene: NA
j_gene: TRBJ2-7
v_gene: TRBV28
abundance: NA
CDR3nt: TGTGCCAGCAGTGTCCACAGGGTTCGGTACGAGCAGTACTTC
CDR3aa: CASSVHRVRYEQYF

d_gene: TRBD1
j_gene: TRBJ1-1
v_gene: TRBV7-6
abundance: NA
CDR3nt: TGTGCCAGCAGCCTAAGGACAGGGGGCAGTTTGCAAGACACTGAAGCTTTCTTT
CDR3aa: CASSLRTGGSLQDTEAFF

d_gene: TRBD2
j_gene: TRBJ2-3
v_gene: TRBV4-1
abundance: once
CDR3nt: TGCGCCAGCAGCCACACAAGCGGGATTAGCACAGATACGCAGTATTTT
CDR3aa: CASSHTSGISTDTQYF

d_gene: TRBD1
j_gene: TRBJ1-2
v_gene: TRBV5-1
abundance: NA
CDR3nt: TGCGCCAGCAGGATGGCAGGGGGCGCTTTTTATGGCTACACCTTC
CDR3aa: CASRMAGGAFYGYTF

d_gene: NA
j_gene: TRBJ1-2
v_gene: TRBV19
abundance: NA
CDR3nt: TGTGCCAGTAGTATTGATCTGAACTATGGCTACACCTTC
CDR3aa: CASSIDLNYGYTF

d_gene: TRBD1
j_gene: TRBJ2-7
v_gene: TRBV9
abundance: NA
CDR3nt: TGTGCCAGCAGCGTAGGCGGGACAGGCTCCTACGAGCAGTACTTC
CDR3aa: CASSVGGTGSYEQYF

d_gene: TRBD1
j_gene: TRBJ1-5
v_gene: TRBV28
abundance: NA
CDR3nt: TGTGCCAGCAGGGGGACAGCCAATCAGCCCCAGCATTTT
CDR3aa: CASRGTANQPQHF

d_gene: TRBD2
j_gene: TRBJ2-1
v_gene: TRBV27
abundance: NA
CDR3nt: TGTGCCAGCAGTTTATCGCCGGCTAGCGGGAAAAATGAGCAGTTCTTC
CDR3aa: CASSLSPASGKNEQFF

d_gene: NA
j_gene: TRBJ2-7
v_gene: TRBV7-9
abundance: NA
CDR3nt: TGTGCCAGCAGCACCAGCCGGGAGCAGTACTTC
CDR3aa: CASSTSREQYF

d_gene: NA
j_gene: TRBJ1-3
v_gene: TRBV7-6
abundance: many
CDR3nt: TGTGCCAGCAGCTTAGCGACAGACTTCTCTGGAAACACCATATATTTT
CDR3aa: CASSLATDFSGNTIYF

d_gene: TRBD1
j_gene: TRBJ2-7
v_gene: TRBV15
abundance: NA
CDR3nt: TGTGCCACTGGGACAGCCTACGAGCAGTACTTC
CDR3aa: CATGTAYEQYF

d_gene: TRBD2
j_gene: TRBJ2-6
v_gene: TRBV28
abundance: NA
CDR3nt: TGTGCCAGCAGTCCCCAAATACTAGCGGAGGTCTCTGGGGCCAACGTCCTGACTTTC
CDR3aa: CASSPQILAEVSGANVLTF

d_gene: NA
j_gene: TRBJ2-3
v_gene: TRBV9
abundance: NA
CDR3nt: TGTGCCAGCAGCATCACAGGGCCGTCCACAGATACGCAGTATTTT
CDR3aa: CASSITGPSTDTQYF

d_gene: NA
j_gene: TRBJ1-2
v_gene: TRBV19
abundance: NA
CDR3nt: TGTGCCAGTAGTAGTCTGGACCAGTATGGCTACACCTTC
CDR3aa: CASSSLDQYGYTF

d_gene: NA
j_gene: TRBJ1-5
v_gene: TRBV6-5
abundance: NA
CDR3nt: TGTGCCAGCAGTTACTCGATGGAGCCCCAGCATTTT
CDR3aa: CASSYSMEPQHF

d_gene: TRBD1
j_gene: TRBJ2-7
v_gene: TRBV10-1
abundance: NA
CDR3nt: TGCGCCAGCAGTGAGGTCTCCCAGGGGGCTGACGAGCAGTACTTC
CDR3aa: CASSEVSQGADEQYF

d_gene: NA
j_gene: TRBJ2-1
v_gene: TRBV7-2
abundance: NA
CDR3nt: TGTGCCAGCAGCAGAAAGAGCGGAGATGAGCAGTTCTTC
CDR3aa: CASSRKSGDEQFF

d_gene: NA
j_gene: TRBJ1-5
v_gene: TRBV11-2
abundance: NA
CDR3nt: TGTGCCAGCAGCTCCACAGGGATCAATCAGCCCCAGCATTTT
CDR3aa: CASSSTGINQPQHF

d_gene: NA
j_gene: TRBJ1-4
v_gene: TRBV10-3
abundance: NA
CDR3nt: TGTGCCATCAGTGACGGCGGAGGGGATGAAAAACTGTTTTTT
CDR3aa: CAISDGGGDEKLFF

d_gene: NA
j_gene: TRBJ2-6
v_gene: TRBV9
abundance: NA
CDR3nt: TGTGCCAGCAGCGTAGACCCCTTGGACAGAACAACGGGGGCCAACGTCCTGACTTTC
CDR3aa: CASSVDPLDRTTGANVLTF

d_gene: NA
j_gene: TRBJ2-3
v_gene: TRBV6-5
abundance: NA
CDR3nt: TGTGCCAGCAGGAAGGGGACCGCTTTCACAGATACGCAGTATTTT
CDR3aa: CASRKGTAFTDTQYF

d_gene: TRBD1
j_gene: TRBJ1-1
v_gene: TRBV19
abundance: once
CDR3nt: TGTGCCAGTAGTTCGGGACAGGGAGTTTACACTGAAGCTTTCTTT
CDR3aa: CASSSGQGVYTEAFF

d_gene: NA
j_gene: TRBJ2-2
v_gene: TRBV27
abundance: once
CDR3nt: TGTGCCAGCAGTTGGTCTGGGGGCGAAATTCTTACCGGGGAGCTGTTTTTT
CDR3aa: CASSWSGGEILTGELFF

d_gene: NA
j_gene: TRBJ2-7
v_gene: TRBV10-3
abundance: NA
CDR3nt: TGTGCCATCAGTGAGTCGAGTGGTCCACTTGAGCAGTACTTC
CDR3aa: CAISESSGPLEQYF

d_gene: NA
j_gene: TRBJ2-1
v_gene: TRBV9
abundance: NA
CDR3nt: TGTGCCAGCAGCGTAGATAGCGGAACACCCTACAATGAGCAGTTCTTC
CDR3aa: CASSVDSGTPYNEQFF

d_gene: TRBD1
j_gene: TRBJ1-2
v_gene: TRBV5-4
abundance: NA
CDR3nt: TGTGCCAGCAGCTCCACACCGGGACAGGGTGTATATGGCTACACCTTC
CDR3aa: CASSSTPGQGVYGYTF

d_gene: NA
j_gene: TRBJ2-1
v_gene: TRBV27
abundance: NA
CDR3nt: TGTGCCAGCAGTTTAAGCTCGGTGGGAAATGAGCAGTTCTTC
CDR3aa: CASSLSSVGNEQFF

d_gene: TRBD2
j_gene: TRBJ2-1
v_gene: TRBV9
abundance: NA
CDR3nt: TGTGCCAGCAGCGTAGAAATAGCGGGAGGCAATGAGCAGTTCTTC
CDR3aa: CASSVEIAGGNEQFF

d_gene: NA
j_gene: TRBJ1-5
v_gene: TRBV5-4
abundance: once
CDR3nt: TGTGCCAGCAGCGTGGACAGAAATAGCAATCAGCCCCAGCATTTT
CDR3aa: CASSVDRNSNQPQHF

d_gene: NA
j_gene: TRBJ2-3
v_gene: TRBV2
abundance: NA
CDR3nt: TGTGCCAGCAGTGTCTTTAGCGGCGACACAGATACGCAGTATTTT
CDR3aa: CASSVFSGDTDTQYF

d_gene: NA
j_gene: TRBJ1-1
v_gene: TRBV5-6
abundance: NA
CDR3nt: TGTGCCAGCAGTCTCCAATCGGAAGGGCATGTATCTGAAGCTTTCTTT
CDR3aa: CASSLQSEGHVSEAFF

d_gene: NA
j_gene: TRBJ2-1
v_gene: TRBV27
abundance: NA
CDR3nt: TGTGCCAGCAGTTTATCCGCGGGAACTTACAATGAGCAGTTCTTC
CDR3aa: CASSLSAGTYNEQFF

d_gene: TRBD1
j_gene: TRBJ1-1
v_gene: TRBV6-1
abundance: NA
CDR3nt: TGTGCCAGCAACGTGGCAGGGGGGCAAGCTGAAGCTTTCTTT
CDR3aa: CASNVAGGQAEAFF